The rows below give T cell receptor beta chains drawn from one sample of a study of T cell responses to AZD1222 COVID-19 vaccine. Repertoires were generated with immunoSEQ multiplex PCR, while TCRdb's copy carries only in-frame clones and drops some. Among approximately 140,000 clones listed, 75% to 95% were seen once. The input for sequencing was peripheral blood, taken on day 0 of AZD1222 vaccination. These receptors came from an adult in good health. Both conserved end residues are part of each CDR3. Fields, in order: V gene, D gene, J gene, clone size, CDR3 DNA, CDR3 protein. D genes are given only for firm matches. Clone size appears in some rows only: once, few, many, or a class for an expanded clone.

>TRBV30|NA|TRBJ2-3|NA
TGTGCCTGGCTGACAGATTCCACAGATACGCAGTATTTT
CAWLTDSTDTQYF
>TRBV28|NA|TRBJ2-3|NA
TGTGCCAGCAAAGACGGGAGTCCAGATACGCAGTATTTT
CASKDGSPDTQYF
>TRBV13|NA|TRBJ1-1|NA
TGTGCCAGCAGCTTAGGGGACACTGAAGCTTTCTTT
CASSLGDTEAFF
>TRBV28|NA|TRBJ2-7|NA
TGTGCCAGCAGGACTTTTGGGCCTACCTACGAGCAGTACTTC
CASRTFGPTYEQYF
>TRBV5-4|NA|TRBJ2-3|once
TGTGCCAGCAGCTTGGACGGGGACGTCACAGATACGCAGTATTTT
CASSLDGDVTDTQYF
>TRBV19|NA|TRBJ2-4|NA
TGTGCCAGTAGTACAGGACAATTAGCCAAAAACATTCAGTACTTC
CASSTGQLAKNIQYF
>TRBV7-3|NA|TRBJ1-1|NA
TGTGCCAGCAGCCAAGACGGGGATCACACTGAAGCTTTCTTT
CASSQDGDHTEAFF
>TRBV27|NA|TRBJ2-3|NA
TGTGCCAGCAGAGTCCCGGGCATCTACACAGATACGCAGTATTTT
CASRVPGIYTDTQYF
>TRBV7-9|NA|TRBJ1-1|NA
TGTGCCAGCAGCTTAGAATCAATCCACACTGAAGCTTTCTTT
CASSLESIHTEAFF
>TRBV10-2|NA|TRBJ2-1|once
TGCGCCAGCAGTGGTCAACTAAGTAATGAGCAGTTCTTC
CASSGQLSNEQFF
>TRBV29-1|TRBD2|TRBJ2-1|NA
TGCAGCGTCCTCGGGGGGACCTACAATGAGCAGTTCTTC
CSVLGGTYNEQFF
>TRBV27|TRBD1|TRBJ1-5|once
TGTGCCAGCAGGTTAGGGGGCGCGGGACAGCCCCAGCATTTT
CASRLGGAGQPQHF
>TRBV19|NA|TRBJ1-6|NA
TGTGCCAGTAGTGGGACCGCACGACCCCTCCACTTT
CASSGTARPLHF
>TRBV2|NA|TRBJ2-7|NA
TGTGCCAGCAGTGACGAGGGGCGAATGTGGGAGCAGTACTTC
CASSDEGRMWEQYF
>TRBV3-1/TRBV3-2|NA|TRBJ1-5|NA
TGTGCCAGCAGCTACCGGGGGGGTAATCAGCCCCAGCATTTT
CASSYRGGNQPQHF
>TRBV5-6|TRBD1|TRBJ2-2|NA
TGTGCCAGCAGCCCGCAGGGGGCTAGGAACACCGGGGAGCTGTTTTTT
CASSPQGARNTGELFF
>TRBV7-6|NA|TRBJ1-6|NA
TGTGCCAGCAGCTTAGCGGCTGGGATCGGATCCTATAATTCACCCCTCCACTTT
CASSLAAGIGSYNSPLHF
>TRBV2|NA|TRBJ1-2|NA
TGTGCCAGCAGTCGAGGCCAGGGCTTCTATGGCTACACCTTC
CASSRGQGFYGYTF
>TRBV28|TRBD1|TRBJ1-2|NA
TGTGCCAGCAGTTTATACAGGGGTGACTATGGCTACACCTTC
CASSLYRGDYGYTF
>TRBV4-1|NA|TRBJ1-2|NA
TGCGCCAGCAGCCAAACTTACGATCCTCGGGACACCAACTATGGCTACACCTTC
CASSQTYDPRDTNYGYTF
>TRBV5-1|NA|TRBJ2-1|NA
TGCGCCAGCAGCTTATCGCCCCGCGGTAGCAATGAGCAGTTCTTC
CASSLSPRGSNEQFF
>TRBV10-3|NA|TRBJ2-7|NA
TGTGCCGCCGCGAGGGGGGGCCTTACGAGCTCCTACGAGCAGTACTTC
CAAARGGLTSSYEQYF
>TRBV9|NA|TRBJ2-1|NA
TGTGCCAGCAGCGTCCAGACCCCCAATGAGCAGTTCTTC
CASSVQTPNEQFF
>TRBV19|NA|TRBJ1-2|NA
TGTGCCAGTAGATTTGGGCTTGGCTACACCTTC
CASRFGLGYTF
>TRBV27|NA|TRBJ1-1|NA
TGTGCCAGCAGTTCTTACCCTTTAGGGGAAGCTTTCTTT
CASSSYPLGEAFF
>TRBV7-9|NA|TRBJ1-3|NA
TGTGCCAGCAGACCATACAGGGCGGCGGGAAACACCATATATTTT
CASRPYRAAGNTIYF
>TRBV6-2/TRBV6-3|NA|TRBJ1-2|NA
TGTGCCAGCAGTCCGGAGTACTATGGCTACACCTTC
CASSPEYYGYTF
>TRBV6-5|NA|TRBJ1-5|NA
TGTGCCAGCAGTCGAGGGGGTAGCAATCAGCCCCAGCATTTT
CASSRGGSNQPQHF
>TRBV7-2|NA|TRBJ2-2|NA
TGTGCCAGCAGCTTAACAGGTTTTTTTCTCACCGGGGAGCTGTTTTTT
CASSLTGFFLTGELFF
>TRBV19|TRBD1|TRBJ1-6|NA
TGTGCCAGTAGCCTCGCAACAGGGGCGTATTCACCCCTCCACTTT
CASSLATGAYSPLHF
>TRBV28|NA|TRBJ1-2|NA
TGTGCCAGCAGTTCGGCGCGGCGGGGGCTTGGCTACACCTTC
CASSSARRGLGYTF
>TRBV28|NA|TRBJ1-6|NA
TGTGCCAGCAGTTTGAATTCACCCCTCCACTTT
CASSLNSPLHF
>TRBV2|NA|TRBJ2-7|NA
TGTGCCAGCTATGGGACATCTGAGATCTACGAGCAGTACTTC
CASYGTSEIYEQYF
>TRBV20-1|NA|TRBJ1-1|NA
TGCAGGCCGGACAGAAAAGCTTTCTTT
CRPDRKAFF